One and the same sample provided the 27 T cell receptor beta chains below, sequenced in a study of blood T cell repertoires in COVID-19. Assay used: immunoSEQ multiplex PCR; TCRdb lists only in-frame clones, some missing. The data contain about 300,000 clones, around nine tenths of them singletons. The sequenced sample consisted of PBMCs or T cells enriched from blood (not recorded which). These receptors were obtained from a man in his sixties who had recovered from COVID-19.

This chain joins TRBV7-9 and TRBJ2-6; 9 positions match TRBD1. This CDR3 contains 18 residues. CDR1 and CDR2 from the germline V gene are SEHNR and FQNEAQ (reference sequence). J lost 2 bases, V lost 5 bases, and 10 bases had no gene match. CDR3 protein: CASSTRDRVGPGANVLTF. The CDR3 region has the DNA TGTGCCAGCAGCACTCGGGACAGGGTCGGGCCTGGGGCCAACGTCCTGACTTTC.

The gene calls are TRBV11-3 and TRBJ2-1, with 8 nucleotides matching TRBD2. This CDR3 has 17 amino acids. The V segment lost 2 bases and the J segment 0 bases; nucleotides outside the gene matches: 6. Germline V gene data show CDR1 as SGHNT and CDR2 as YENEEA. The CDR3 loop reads CASSLRTGGPSYNEQFF. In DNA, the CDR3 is TGTGCCAGCAGCTTAAGGACGGGAGGGCCCTCCTACAATGAGCAGTTCTTC.

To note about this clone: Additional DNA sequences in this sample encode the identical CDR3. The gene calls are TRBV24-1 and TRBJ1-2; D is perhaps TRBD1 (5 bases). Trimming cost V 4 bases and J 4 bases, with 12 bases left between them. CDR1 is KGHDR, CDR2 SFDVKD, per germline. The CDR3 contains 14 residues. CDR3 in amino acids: CATSDHDRLYGYTF. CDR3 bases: TGTGCCACCAGTGACCACGACAGACTCTATGGCTACACCTTC.

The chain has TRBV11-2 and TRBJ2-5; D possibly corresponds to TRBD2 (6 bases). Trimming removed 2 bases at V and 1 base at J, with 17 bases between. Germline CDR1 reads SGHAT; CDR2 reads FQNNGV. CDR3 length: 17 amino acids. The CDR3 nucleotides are TGTGCCAGCAGCTTACGATCCACCGGGAGTCTCCAAGAGACCCAGTACTTC. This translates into CASSLRSTGSLQETQYF.

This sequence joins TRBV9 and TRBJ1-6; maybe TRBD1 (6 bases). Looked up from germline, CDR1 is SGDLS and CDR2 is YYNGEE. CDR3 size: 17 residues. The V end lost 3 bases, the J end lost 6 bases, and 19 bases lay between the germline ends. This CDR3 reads CASSEMDSFGPNSPLHF. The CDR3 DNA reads TGTGCCAGCAGCGAAATGGACAGTTTCGGTCCTAATTCACCCCTCCACTTT.

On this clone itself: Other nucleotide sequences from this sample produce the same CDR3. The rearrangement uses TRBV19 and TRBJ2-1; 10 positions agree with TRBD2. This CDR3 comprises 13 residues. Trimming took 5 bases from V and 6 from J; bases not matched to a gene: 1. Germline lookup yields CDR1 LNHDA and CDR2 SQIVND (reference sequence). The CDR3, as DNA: TGTGCCAGTAGTGTAGCGGGAGGCAATGAGCAGTTCTTC. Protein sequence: CASSVAGGNEQFF.

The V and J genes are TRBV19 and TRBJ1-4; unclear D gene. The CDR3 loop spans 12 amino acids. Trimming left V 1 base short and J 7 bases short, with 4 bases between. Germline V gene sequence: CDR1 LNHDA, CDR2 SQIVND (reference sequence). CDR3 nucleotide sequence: TGTGCCAGTAGTATAGGAGGTGAAAAACTGTTTTTT. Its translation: CASSIGGEKLFF.

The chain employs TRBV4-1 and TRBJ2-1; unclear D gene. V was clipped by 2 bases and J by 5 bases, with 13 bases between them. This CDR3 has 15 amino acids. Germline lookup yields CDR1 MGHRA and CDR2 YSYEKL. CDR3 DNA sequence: TGCGCCAGCAGCCAATTCGGCGACTTGAACAATGAGCAGTTCTTC. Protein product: CASSQFGDLNNEQFF.

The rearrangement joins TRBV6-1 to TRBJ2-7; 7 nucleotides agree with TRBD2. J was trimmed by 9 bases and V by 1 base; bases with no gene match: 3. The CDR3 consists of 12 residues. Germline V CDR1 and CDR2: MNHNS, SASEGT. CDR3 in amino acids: CASSEGLAGQYF. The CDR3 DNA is TGTGCCAGCAGTGAAGGACTAGCTGGGCAGTACTTC.

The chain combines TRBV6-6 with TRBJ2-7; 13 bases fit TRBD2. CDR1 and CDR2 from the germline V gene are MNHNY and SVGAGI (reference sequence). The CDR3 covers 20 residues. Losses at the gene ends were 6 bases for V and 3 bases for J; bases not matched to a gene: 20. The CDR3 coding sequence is TGTGCCAGCAGCTCGAACCGCCCCGGACTAGCGGGAGAACGCTTCTACGAGCAGTACTTC. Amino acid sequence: CASSSNRPGLAGERFYEQYF.

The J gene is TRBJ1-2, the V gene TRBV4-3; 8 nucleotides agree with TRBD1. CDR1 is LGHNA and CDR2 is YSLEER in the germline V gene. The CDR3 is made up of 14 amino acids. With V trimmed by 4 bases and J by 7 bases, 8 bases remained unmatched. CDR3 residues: CASSLTGQALGYTF. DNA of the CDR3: TGCGCCAGCAGCCTAACGGGACAGGCGCTTGGCTACACCTTC.

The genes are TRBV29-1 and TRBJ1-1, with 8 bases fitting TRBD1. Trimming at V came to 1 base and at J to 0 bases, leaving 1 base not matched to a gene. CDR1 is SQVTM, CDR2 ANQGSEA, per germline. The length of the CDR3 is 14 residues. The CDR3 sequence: CSVEGTGLNTEAFF. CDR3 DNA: TGCAGCGTTGAAGGGACAGGGTTGAACACTGAAGCTTTCTTT.

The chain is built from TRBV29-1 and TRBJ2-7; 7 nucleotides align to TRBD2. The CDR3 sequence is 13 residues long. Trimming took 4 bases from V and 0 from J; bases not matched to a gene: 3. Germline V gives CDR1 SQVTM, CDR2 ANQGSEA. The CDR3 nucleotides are TGCAGCGTTGCGACTAGCAGCTCCTACGAGCAGTACTTC. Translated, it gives CSVATSSSYEQYF.

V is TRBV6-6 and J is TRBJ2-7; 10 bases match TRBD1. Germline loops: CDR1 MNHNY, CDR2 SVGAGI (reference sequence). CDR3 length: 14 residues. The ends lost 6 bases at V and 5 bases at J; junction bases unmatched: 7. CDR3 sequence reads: CASRVGQGFHEQYF. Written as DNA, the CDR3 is TGTGCCAGCAGGGTGGGACAGGGGTTCCACGAGCAGTACTTC.

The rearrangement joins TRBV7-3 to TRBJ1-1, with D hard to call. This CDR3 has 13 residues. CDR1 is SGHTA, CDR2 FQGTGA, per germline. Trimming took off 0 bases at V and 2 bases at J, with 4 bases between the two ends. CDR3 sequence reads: CASSLTLNTEAFF. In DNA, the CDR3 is TGTGCCAGCAGCTTAACGTTAAACACTGAAGCTTTCTTT.

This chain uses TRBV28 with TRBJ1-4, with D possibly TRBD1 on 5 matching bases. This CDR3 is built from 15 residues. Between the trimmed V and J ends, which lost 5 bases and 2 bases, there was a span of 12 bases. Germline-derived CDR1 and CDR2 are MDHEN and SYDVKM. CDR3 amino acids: CASSPLGATNEKLFF. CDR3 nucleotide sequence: TGTGCCAGCAGTCCCCTTGGGGCTACTAATGAAAAACTGTTTTTT.

The CDR3 protein is CASSQCQGREVNNEQFF. Here the CDR3 DNA reads TGCGCCAGCAGTCAATGTCAGGGGAGGGAGGTCAACAATGAGCAGTTCTTC. The chain links TRBV23-1 to TRBJ2-1; weak D call: TRBD2 (7 bases). TRBV23-1 is classed as an ORF, of uncertain function. The CDR3 runs to 17 residues. V lost 1 base to trimming and J lost 5 bases, with 18 bases between them.

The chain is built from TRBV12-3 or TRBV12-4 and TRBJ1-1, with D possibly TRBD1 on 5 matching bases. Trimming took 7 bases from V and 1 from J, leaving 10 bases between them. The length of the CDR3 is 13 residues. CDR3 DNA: TGTGCCAGCACCTCGACAGCGAACACTGAAGCTTTCTTT. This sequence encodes CASTSTANTEAFF.

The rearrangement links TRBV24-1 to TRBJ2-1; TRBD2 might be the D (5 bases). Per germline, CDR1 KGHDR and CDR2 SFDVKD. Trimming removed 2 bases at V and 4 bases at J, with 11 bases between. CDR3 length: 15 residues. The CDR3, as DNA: TGTGCCACCAGTGATTCCCGCGGACTGTACAATGAGCAGTTCTTC. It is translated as CATSDSRGLYNEQFF.

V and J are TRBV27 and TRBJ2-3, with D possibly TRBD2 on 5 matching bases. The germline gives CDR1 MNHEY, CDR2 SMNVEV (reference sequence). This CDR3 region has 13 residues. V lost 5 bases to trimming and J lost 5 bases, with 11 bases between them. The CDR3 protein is CASSLTEEDTQYF. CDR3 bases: TGTGCCAGCAGTCTGACGGAGGAAGATACGCAGTATTTT.

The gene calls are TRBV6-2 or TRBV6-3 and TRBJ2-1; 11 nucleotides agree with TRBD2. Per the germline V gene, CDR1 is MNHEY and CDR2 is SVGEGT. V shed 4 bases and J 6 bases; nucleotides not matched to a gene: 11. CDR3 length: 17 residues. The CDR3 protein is CASSWVAGGPLSNEQFF. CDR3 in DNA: TGTGCCAGCAGTTGGGTAGCGGGAGGGCCCTTGAGCAATGAGCAGTTCTTC.

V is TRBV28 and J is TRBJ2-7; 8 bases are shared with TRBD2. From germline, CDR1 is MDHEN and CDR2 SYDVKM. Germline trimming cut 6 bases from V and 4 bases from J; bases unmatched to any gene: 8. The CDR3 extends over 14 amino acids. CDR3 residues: CASSLKAGGYEQYF. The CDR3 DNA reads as TGTGCCAGCAGCCTTAAGGCGGGAGGTTACGAGCAGTACTTC.

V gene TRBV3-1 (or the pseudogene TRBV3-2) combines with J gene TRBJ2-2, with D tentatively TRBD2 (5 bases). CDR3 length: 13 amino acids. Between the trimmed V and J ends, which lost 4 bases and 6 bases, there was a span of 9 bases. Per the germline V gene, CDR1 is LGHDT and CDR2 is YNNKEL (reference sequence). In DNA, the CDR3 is TGTGCCAGCAGCCCAAACGGGGCCGGGGAGCTGTTTTTT. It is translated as CASSPNGAGELFF.

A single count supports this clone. CDR3 nucleotides: TGTGCCAGTAGTATATCGAGACAGGGGTACGAGCAGTACTTC. It specifies CASSISRQGYEQYF. The chain links TRBV19 to TRBJ2-7; 8 bases are a match to TRBD1. This CDR3 has 14 amino acids. V trimming: 2 bases; J trimming: 4 bases; junction bases outside the gene matches: 4. Germline V gives CDR1 LNHDA, CDR2 SQIVND (reference sequence).

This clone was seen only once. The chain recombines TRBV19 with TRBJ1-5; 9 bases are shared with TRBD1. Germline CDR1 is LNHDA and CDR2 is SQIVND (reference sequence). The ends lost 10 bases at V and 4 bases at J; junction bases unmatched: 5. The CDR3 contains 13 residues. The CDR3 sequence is CATRDRVNQPQHF. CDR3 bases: TGTGCCACCCGGGACAGGGTAAATCAGCCCCAGCATTTT.

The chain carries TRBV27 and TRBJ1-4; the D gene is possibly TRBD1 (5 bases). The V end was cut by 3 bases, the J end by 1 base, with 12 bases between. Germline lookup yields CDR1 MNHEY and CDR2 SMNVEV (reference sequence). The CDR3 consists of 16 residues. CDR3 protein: CASSLAGGVTNEKLFF. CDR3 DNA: TGTGCCAGCAGTTTGGCCGGAGGGGTAACTAATGAAAAACTGTTTTTT.

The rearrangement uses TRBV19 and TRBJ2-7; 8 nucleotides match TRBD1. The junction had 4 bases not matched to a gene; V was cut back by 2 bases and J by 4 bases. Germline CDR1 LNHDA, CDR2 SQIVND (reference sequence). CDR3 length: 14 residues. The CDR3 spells CASSIQGAHYEQYF. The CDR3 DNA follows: TGTGCCAGTAGTATACAGGGGGCGCATTACGAGCAGTACTTC.